The 20 T cell receptor beta chains given below trace back to one sample, sequenced in a study of molecular identifiers for immune sequencing clone quantification. TCRdb redid the calling of the PCR reads with MiXCR, one entry per CDR3 protein. This sample has around 320,000 distinct CDR3 sequences, with 24% found just once. Sequenced: naive CD8+ T cells from blood, with Jurkat cell RNA spiked in. The subset was: FACS-sorted CD8+CD4-CCR7+CD45RA+ naive T cells. The receptors here all came from a human donor in good health. Some libraries in this study had Jurkat cell RNA spiked in.

This clonotype was seen at least ten times. The chain recombines TRBV4-2 with TRBJ2-7; 10 bases line up with TRBD2. From germline, CDR1 is LGHNA and CDR2 YNFKEQ. The CDR3 spans 15 residues. V lost 0 bases to trimming and J lost 4 bases; unmatched junction nucleotides: 3. The CDR3 region has the DNA TGTGCCAGCAGCCAAGAGGGACTAGCGTTTTACGAGCAGTACTTC. This codes for CASSQEGLAFYEQYF.

This clonotype was observed a few times. J is TRBJ2-7 and V is TRBV28, with D perhaps given as TRBD1 or TRBD2 (5 bases each). Trimming took 3 bases from V and 6 from J, leaving 15 bases between them. The length of the CDR3 is 14 residues. Germline V gene sequence: CDR1 MDHEN, CDR2 SYDVKM. The CDR3 DNA follows: TGTGCCAGCAGTTTGGGGTTGGGGGTTCGCGAGCAGTACTTC. It yields the protein CASSLGLGVREQYF.

This clonotype appeared a few times. The CDR3 sequence is CSVGSQGGQFF. For the CDR3, the DNA is TGCAGCGTTGGATCACAAGGCGGGCAGTTCTTC. This chain connects TRBV29-1 to TRBJ2-1; D remains ambiguous. Trimming stripped 4 bases from V and 12 bases from J, with 13 bases between. The germline V gene encodes CDR1 SQVTM and CDR2 ANQGSEA. The CDR3 runs to 11 residues.

In regard to this clonotype: A read error is possible here, since a much larger clone lies one base away. This chain uses TRBV28 with TRBJ2-5; TRBD1 is a possible D gene (5 bases). V lost 11 bases and J 4 bases, leaving 17 bases between the germline ends. Germline CDR1 MDHEN, CDR2 SYDVKM. The CDR3 extends over 13 amino acids. The CDR3 nucleotides read TGTGCCGCCCTGAAAGGGGTTCGAGAGACCCAGTACTTC. This codes for CAALKGVRETQYF.

This clonotype was recorded at least ten times. J is TRBJ2-5 and V is TRBV20-1; 10 bases match TRBD2. Trimming removed 2 bases from V and 1 base from J; junction bases left unmatched: 4. The CDR3 has 15 residues. Germline V CDR1 and CDR2: DFQATT, SNEGSKA (reference sequence). CDR3 nucleotide sequence: TGCAGTGCTAGAAGGGGACTAGCGATCCAAGAGACCCAGTACTTC. It specifies CSARRGLAIQETQYF.

In the case of this clonotype: A much larger clone lies one base from this, so it may be a read error. The V and J genes are TRBV29-1 and TRBJ2-7; TRBD2 matches 13 bases. The CDR3 runs 15 residues. Germline V gene lookup returns CDR1 SQVTM and CDR2 ANQGSEA. The CDR3 nucleotides are TGCAGCGTTGAAGATCGGACTAGCGGGGGCTACGAGCGGTACTTC. Translation gives CSVEDRTSGGYERYF.

This clonotype appeared many times. The rearrangement links TRBV12-3 or TRBV12-4 to TRBJ1-1, with no clear D. V shed 2 bases and J shed 7 bases, with 8 bases lying between them. The CDR3 loop spans 12 amino acids. CDR3 DNA: TGTGCCAGCAGTTTACACGGCCTTGAAGCTTTCTTT. This encodes CASSLHGLEAFF.

For this clonotype: A junction boundary mismatches the germline segment, possibly from a read error. The chain is built from TRBV6-5 and TRBJ2-1; D tentatively reads TRBD1 or TRBD2 (5 bases each). The CDR3 runs to 16 residues. Germline V CDR1 and CDR2: MNHEY, SVGAGI. CDR3 in amino acids: CASSHGDPSSYNERLF. Here the CDR3 DNA reads TGTGCCAGCAGCCACGGGGACCCGAGCTCCTACAATGAGCGGCTCTTC.

V is TRBV7-2 and J is TRBJ2-3; perhaps TRBD2 as D (6 bases). V lost 4 bases and J 6 bases, leaving 20 bases between the germline ends. The CDR3 has 16 amino acids. CDR1 and CDR2 from the germline V gene are SGHTA and FQGNSA. The CDR3 coding sequence is TGTGCCAGCAGCTCGACGGGCGGGACTGGCGGGGATACGCAGTATTTT. Amino acid sequence: CASSSTGGTGGDTQYF.

In this sample, this clonotype turned up a few times. The V and J genes are TRBV2 and TRBJ2-5; TRBD2 matches 12 bases. This CDR3 is built from 22 residues. CDR1 and CDR2 from the germline V gene are SNHLY and FYNNEI. The V and J ends lost 8 bases and 3 bases, in that order; junction bases with no gene match: 28. CDR3 sequence: CASAALRTSGVAPSPLKETQYF. The CDR3 region has the DNA TGTGCCAGCGCAGCACTTAGGACTAGCGGGGTTGCCCCGAGTCCCCTCAAAGAGACCCAGTACTTC. Full variable domain (remainder filled in from reference TRBV2 and TRBJ2-5): EPEVTQTPSHQVTQMGQEVILRCVPISNHLYFYWYRQILGQKVEFLVSFYNNEISEKSEIFDDQFSVERPDGSNFTLKIRSTKLEDSAMYFCASAALRTSGVAPSPLKETQYFGPGTRLLVL.

The table lists this clonotype with a few counts. The rearrangement joins TRBV19 to TRBJ2-5; unclear D gene. Germline assignment: CDR1 LNHDA and CDR2 SQIVND (reference sequence). The CDR3 runs 15 residues. V gave up 1 base and J gave up 0 bases, with 9 bases separating them. CDR3 DNA sequence: TGTGCCAGTAGTATAGGACTGTCGGACCAAGAGACCCAGTACTTC. It translates to CASSIGLSDQETQYF.

This clonotype showed up just a few times. The V and J genes are TRBV6-6 and TRBJ2-3, with a weak D call TRBD2 (6 bases). The germline CDR1 and CDR2 sequences are MNHNY and SVGAGI (reference sequence). Between the trimmed V and J ends, which lost 0 bases and 3 bases, there was a span of 10 bases. This CDR3 region has 15 residues. CDR3 loop: CASSYSFGGTDTQYF. Here the CDR3 DNA reads TGTGCCAGCAGTTACTCTTTTGGGGGGACAGATACGCAGTATTTT.

This chain uses TRBV12-5 with TRBJ1-1; D is ambiguous. Trimming left V 5 bases short and J 2 bases short, with 15 bases between. This CDR3 is built from 15 residues. The germline V gene encodes CDR1 LGHNT and CDR2 FRNRAP. The CDR3 DNA reads TGTGCTAGTGGTATCCCCAACGCGGTTAACACTGAAGCTTTCTTT. Translating it yields CASGIPNAVNTEAFF.

A note on this clonotype: A much bigger clone sits one base away, suggesting this may be a read error. V is TRBV6-5 and J is TRBJ2-4; D possibly matches TRBD1 or TRBD2 (6 bases each). The CDR3 has 17 amino acids. The germline V gene encodes CDR1 MNHEY and CDR2 SVGAGI. CDR3 amino acids: CASSYSRGVTARNIQYF. DNA for the CDR3: TGTGCCAGCAGTTACTCTAGGGGGGTAACCGCCAGAAACATTCAGTACTTC.

Concerning this clonotype: The junction shows a germline mismatch at one end, possibly a read error. V is TRBV9 and J is TRBJ2-5; 10 bases are shared with TRBD2. This CDR3 is built from 14 residues. Germline V gene data show CDR1 as SGDLS and CDR2 as YYNGEE. As DNA, the CDR3 is TGTGCCGGCAGCGTAGGGACTAGCGCAAAGACCCAGTACTTC. The encoded protein is CAGSVGTSAKTQYF. Combining the CDR3 with reference TRBV9 and TRBJ2-5 gives the whole variable domain DSGVTQTPKHLITATGQRVTLRCSPRSGDLSVYWYQQSLDQGLQFLIQYYNGEERAKGNILERFSAQQFPDLHSELNLSSLELGDSALYFCAGSVGTSAKTQYFGPGTRLLVL.

This rearrangement joins TRBV7-9 to TRBJ2-1; tentatively, D is TRBD2 (6 bases). Germline CDR1 is SEHNR and CDR2 is FQNEAQ (reference sequence). V was clipped by 6 bases and J by 3 bases, with 12 bases between them. This CDR3 region has 14 residues. CDR3 nucleotide sequence: TGTGCCAGCAGTGGACTATTGATCTACAATGAGCAGTTCTTC. Protein product: CASSGLLIYNEQFF.

This clonotype came up a few times. The V call is TRBV11-2, the J call TRBJ2-3; D is uncertain. V was pared by 1 base and J by 2 bases, with 13 bases between. CDR1 is SGHAT, CDR2 FQNNGV, per germline. CDR3 length: 16 amino acids. CDR3 nucleotide sequence: TGTGCCAGCAGCTTAGGTGATAGCTTGAACACAGATACGCAGTATTTT. It is translated as CASSLGDSLNTDTQYF.

This clonotype was seen ten or more times. The rearrangement joins TRBV5-6 to TRBJ2-7; maybe TRBD1 (5 bases). The V gene's germline CDR1 is SGHDT and CDR2 YYEEEE. The CDR3 totals 13 residues. Trimming removed 4 bases from V and 9 bases from J, with 17 bases in between. Here the CDR3 reads CASSPSSGYVQYF. CDR3 nucleotides: TGTGCCAGCAGCCCTAGTTCAGGGTATGTGCAGTACTTC. The variable domain in full, with the rest retrieved from reference TRBV5-6 and TRBJ2-7, is DAGVTQSPTHLIKTRGQQVTLRCSPKSGHDTVSWYQQALGQGPQFIFQYYEEEERQRGNFPDRFSGHQFPNYSSELNVNALLLGDSALYLCASSPSSGYVQYFGPGTRLTVT.

The chain combines TRBV30 with TRBJ2-5; perhaps D is TRBD1 or TRBD2 (5 bases each). Trimming took 1 base from V and 2 from J, leaving 11 bases between them. The CDR3 has 14 residues. Germline CDR1 reads GTSNPN; CDR2 reads SVGIG (reference sequence). The CDR3 coding sequence is TGTGCCTGGAGTGACTCGAGGGGACAAGAGACCCAGTACTTC. Translation: CAWSDSRGQETQYF.

This clonotype was observed at least ten times. The chain couples TRBV7-9 to TRBJ1-2; D is ambiguous. The CDR3 loop spans 15 amino acids. Trimming took 1 base from V and 0 from J, leaving 9 bases between them. CDR1 is SEHNR, CDR2 FQNEAQ, per germline (reference sequence). The CDR3: CASSLVGGTNYGYTF. CDR3 bases: TGTGCCAGCAGCTTAGTTGGAGGGACTAACTATGGCTACACCTTC.